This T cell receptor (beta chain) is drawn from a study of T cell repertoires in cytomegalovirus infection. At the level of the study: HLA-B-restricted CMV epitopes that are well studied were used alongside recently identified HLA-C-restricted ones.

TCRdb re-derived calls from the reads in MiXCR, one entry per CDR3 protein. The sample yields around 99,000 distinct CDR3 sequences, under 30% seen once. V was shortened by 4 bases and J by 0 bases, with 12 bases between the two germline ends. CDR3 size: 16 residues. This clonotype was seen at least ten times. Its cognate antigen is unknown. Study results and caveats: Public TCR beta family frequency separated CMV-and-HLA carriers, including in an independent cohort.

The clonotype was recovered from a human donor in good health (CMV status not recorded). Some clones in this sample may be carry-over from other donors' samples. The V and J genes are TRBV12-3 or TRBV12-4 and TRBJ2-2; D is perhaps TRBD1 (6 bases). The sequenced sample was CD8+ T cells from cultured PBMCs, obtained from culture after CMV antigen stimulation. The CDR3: CASSSGQRPNTGELFF. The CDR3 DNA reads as TGTGCCAGCAGTTCGGGACAACGCCCGAACACCGGGGAGCTGTTTTTT.